This TCR beta chain was identified during a study of CD8 T cells in Susac syndrome. Study results and limitations: In Susac syndrome, CD4+ T cell repertoires lacked any clonal expansion.

CDR1 SGHDT and CDR2 YYEEEE come from the germline V gene. This CDR3 region has 16 residues. The V and J ends lost 3 bases and 6 bases, in that order; junction bases with no gene match: 10. RNA was extracted with the RNeasy kit, and a quantity of roughly 0.45 to 1 ug was reverse transcribed using random hexamers. TCRdb reprocessed the immunoSEQ multiplex PCR reads via MiXCR and lists one record per CDR3 protein. Of about 180,000 distinct CDR3 sequences detected, 94% appear once; the ten largest clones hold 0.12%. This clonotype has only one observation. The antigen is undetermined. V usage is TRBV5-6 and J usage is TRBJ2-3; 10 positions agree with TRBD2. The receptor comes from a human donor with Susac syndrome. Sequencing input: CD4+ T cells from PBMCs. CDR3 DNA sequence: TGTGCCAGCAGCTCTGGAACTGGACTAGCGGTCGATACGCAGTATTTT. It specifies CASSSGTGLAVDTQYF. Variable domain in full (rest from reference TRBV5-6 and TRBJ2-3): DAGVTQSPTHLIKTRGQQVTLRCSPKSGHDTVSWYQQALGQGPQFIFQYYEEEERQRGNFPDRFSGHQFPNYSSELNVNALLLGDSALYLCASSSGTGLAVDTQYFGPGTRLTVL.